Listed below are T cell receptor beta chains from one sample, sequenced in a study of long-term antiretroviral therapy in people with HIV. TCRdb's table, derived via immunoSEQ multiplex PCR, lists solely in-frame clones and lacks some. The sample comprises around 40,000 clones, approximately 86% of which are singletons, and roughly 3.6% rests with the top ten. The sample here was unsorted PBMCs, taken just before starting antiretroviral therapy. These receptors were taken from a woman aged 18-29 years with HIV. The CDR3 runs from the conserved cysteine through the conserved F or W. Fields, in order: clone size, J gene, V gene, D gene, CDR3 DNA, CDR3 protein. A D gene is named only where the DNA matches it firmly. The size of a clone is reported for some rows only, either as once, few or many, or as a class for expanded clones.

clone_size: -; j_call: TRBJ2-7; v_call: TRBV11-2; d_call: TRBD1; cdr3_nt: TGTGCCAGCAGCTTAGATCACGGGACAGGGTACGAGCAGTACTTC; cdr3_aa: CASSLDHGTGYEQYF
clone_size: -; j_call: TRBJ1-1; v_call: TRBV9; d_call: -; cdr3_nt: TGTGCCAGCAGCGTAGGAGAGGGGCGCTTACCATTCGAAGCTTTCTTT; cdr3_aa: CASSVGEGRLPFEAFF
clone_size: -; j_call: TRBJ2-5; v_call: TRBV19; d_call: -; cdr3_nt: TGTGCCAGTAGTACCGGGGGCCAGGCTACCCAGTACTTC; cdr3_aa: CASSTGGQATQYF
clone_size: -; j_call: TRBJ2-3; v_call: TRBV5-1; d_call: -; cdr3_nt: TGCGCCAGTCGTCGAGGGACAGATACGCAGTATTTT; cdr3_aa: CASRRGTDTQYF
clone_size: once; j_call: TRBJ2-1; v_call: TRBV23-1; d_call: -; cdr3_nt: TGCGCCAGCAGGGGGGGCTTTTGGGAGCAGTTCTTC; cdr3_aa: CASRGGFWEQFF
clone_size: -; j_call: TRBJ1-2; v_call: TRBV2; d_call: -; cdr3_nt: TGTGCCAGCAGTCGCCTGGGACCGCCTAACTATGGCTACACCTTC; cdr3_aa: CASSRLGPPNYGYTF
clone_size: -; j_call: TRBJ1-1; v_call: TRBV6-1; d_call: -; cdr3_nt: TGTGCCAGCAGACTGGGGGGGGCCACTGAAGCTTTCTTT; cdr3_aa: CASRLGGATEAFF
clone_size: once; j_call: TRBJ2-7; v_call: TRBV7-3; d_call: -; cdr3_nt: TGTGCCAGCAGCTTAGGGGTTGGGGCGGGACTCAGGACCTACGAGCAGTACTTC; cdr3_aa: CASSLGVGAGLRTYEQYF
clone_size: -; j_call: TRBJ1-1; v_call: TRBV7-9; d_call: -; cdr3_nt: TGTGCCAGCAGACCTGAGGCTTTCTTT; cdr3_aa: CASRPEAFF
clone_size: -; j_call: TRBJ2-6; v_call: TRBV5-5; d_call: TRBD1; cdr3_nt: TGTGCCAGCAGCTCCGGGACAGGGGTCTCTGGGGCCAACGTCCTGACTTTC; cdr3_aa: CASSSGTGVSGANVLTF
clone_size: -; j_call: TRBJ2-1; v_call: TRBV27; d_call: TRBD2; cdr3_nt: TGTGCCAGCAGAAAGCGCGGGGGAGCCTACAATGAGCAGTTCTTC; cdr3_aa: CASRKRGGAYNEQFF
clone_size: -; j_call: TRBJ2-1; v_call: TRBV19; d_call: -; cdr3_nt: TGTGCCAGTAGTACTGTAGCGGCCCGAAAAAACAATGAGCAGTTCTTC; cdr3_aa: CASSTVAARKNNEQFF
clone_size: -; j_call: TRBJ2-4; v_call: TRBV11-3; d_call: -; cdr3_nt: TGTGCCAGCAGCGTGGAAGACATTCAGTACTTC; cdr3_aa: CASSVEDIQYF
clone_size: -; j_call: TRBJ2-1; v_call: TRBV6-6; d_call: TRBD1; cdr3_nt: TGTGCCAGCAGTTACCCGGGACAGGGGGCACATGAGCAGTTCTTC; cdr3_aa: CASSYPGQGAHEQFF
clone_size: -; j_call: TRBJ2-7; v_call: TRBV21-1; d_call: -; cdr3_nt: TGTGCCAGCAGCAACCGCGAAGAGGACGAGCAGTACTTC; cdr3_aa: CASSNREEDEQYF
clone_size: -; j_call: TRBJ2-2; v_call: TRBV27; d_call: TRBD1; cdr3_nt: TGTGCCAGCAGCTCTGGGACAGGGGGAAACACCGGGGAGCTGTTTTTT; cdr3_aa: CASSSGTGGNTGELFF
clone_size: -; j_call: TRBJ2-6; v_call: TRBV27; d_call: TRBD1; cdr3_nt: TGTGCCAGCAGTTTTTTCGCCCCCGCGACAGGGACTGGGGCCAACGTCCTGACTTTC; cdr3_aa: CASSFFAPATGTGANVLTF
clone_size: few; j_call: TRBJ2-7; v_call: TRBV4-3; d_call: TRBD1; cdr3_nt: TGCGCCAGCAGCCATCGGGACAGGGATCGCGAGCAGTACTTC; cdr3_aa: CASSHRDRDREQYF
clone_size: -; j_call: TRBJ2-7; v_call: TRBV10-2; d_call: TRBD2; cdr3_nt: TGCGCCAGCAGTACTGGGACTAGCGGACCCTACGAGCAGTACTTC; cdr3_aa: CASSTGTSGPYEQYF
clone_size: -; j_call: TRBJ2-3; v_call: TRBV5-1; d_call: TRBD2; cdr3_nt: TGCGCCAGCAGCTTGGAGTTTAGCGGGAGCGATACGCAGTATTTT; cdr3_aa: CASSLEFSGSDTQYF
clone_size: few; j_call: TRBJ2-7; v_call: TRBV4-3; d_call: TRBD2; cdr3_nt: TGCGCCAGCAGCCCGGGGACTACCGGGGGTTGGGAGCAGTACTTC; cdr3_aa: CASSPGTTGGWEQYF
clone_size: once; j_call: TRBJ2-7; v_call: TRBV18; d_call: -; cdr3_nt: TGTGCCAGCTCACCACCGGTAGGCCCACCGGCCGAGCAGTACTTC; cdr3_aa: CASSPPVGPPAEQYF
clone_size: -; j_call: TRBJ2-7; v_call: TRBV15; d_call: TRBD2; cdr3_nt: TGTGCCACCAGCAGAGAGGGAGGGCTCCCTTACGAGCAGTACTTC; cdr3_aa: CATSREGGLPYEQYF